This TCR beta chain was sequenced in a study of cytomegalovirus exposure and HLA in healthy donors. The PCR employed 60 Vbeta primers together with 13 Jbeta primers. The data were produced by immunoSEQ multiplex PCR, yet TCRdb's version contains in-frame clones alone and is incomplete. Here the sample spans 120,000 or so clones, roughly 85% being singletons. With respect to this clone: The antigen remains unidentified.

Study results and limitations: Some V segments could not be told apart, so they were left out, TRBV6-2 and TRBV6-3 among them.

J gave up 0 bases and V 5 bases, and 6 bases lay outside the gene matches. Germline CDR1 reads LNHDA; CDR2 reads SQIVND (reference sequence). The CDR3 extends over 15 amino acids. This sequence joins TRBV19 and TRBJ1-2, with 7 bases identical to TRBD1. Specimen: PBMCs. The sequence was collected from a woman aged 40 to 50 in good health and CMV-seropositive. CDR3 bases: TGTGCCAGTAGTTTAACAGGGGAAGCTAACTATGGCTACACCTTC. Protein product: CASSLTGEANYGYTF.